Listed here are 3 T cell receptor beta chains from one sample, sequenced in a study of memory CD4+ T cells and cytomegalovirus serostatus (dated by TCRdb to between 2018 and 2020). Single viable CD3+CD4+CD8-CD45RO+ cells were sorted as memory CD4+ T cells on a FACSAria II. Libraries were made using the immunoSEQ multiplex PCR assay. TCRdb carries this immuneACCESS record with in-frame sequences only. Its versions omit some clonotypes, under half of them owing to an unresolved V gene in the studies checked, with the rest unexplained. Across this sample there are 45,000 to 55,000 clones, with just under 80% seen only once. 0.5% to 0.7% of the sample belongs to the ten largest clones. The material sequenced was memory CD4+ T cells from blood. All receptors derive from an adult in good health and CMV-seronegative.

The rearrangement joins TRBV11-3 to TRBJ2-2; 9 bases map to TRBD1. The germline CDR1 and CDR2 sequences are SGHNT and YENEEA. The CDR3 has 15 residues. V shed 5 bases and J 2 bases; nucleotides not matched to a gene: 3. The CDR3 DNA sequence: TGTGCCAGCAGCCGGGGACAGGGCAACACCGGGGAGCTGTTTTTT. Protein: CASSRGQGNTGELFF.

The rearrangement links TRBV7-9 to TRBJ1-3, with 10 bases that match TRBD1. Per the germline V gene, CDR1 is SEHNR and CDR2 is FQNEAQ (reference sequence). J lost 0 bases, V lost 5 bases, and 4 bases had no gene match. The CDR3 runs 16 residues. CDR3 DNA: TGTGCCAGCAGCCGGACAGGGGGAGGCTCTGGAAACACCATATATTTT. Protein product: CASSRTGGGSGNTIYF.

The chain is built from TRBV5-6 and TRBJ2-5, with 8 bases aligning to TRBD1. CDR1 is SGHDT, CDR2 YYEEEE, per germline. The junction had 11 bases not matched to a gene; V was cut back by 2 bases and J by 5 bases. The CDR3 is 16 residues long. CDR3 in DNA: TGTGCCAGCAGCTTTCAAACCGGGACAGGACTGGAGACCCAGTACTTC. This gives the protein CASSFQTGTGLETQYF.